The entry below describes one T cell receptor (beta chain). This sample stems from a study of T cell responses to AZD1222 COVID-19 vaccine. The CDR3 covers 14 residues. The junction had 6 bases not matched to a gene; V was cut back by 4 bases and J by 3 bases. The germline CDR1 and CDR2 sequences are SGHNT and YYREEE (reference sequence). TCRdb keeps only in-frame clones here, not all; method: immunoSEQ multiplex PCR. This sample yields 200,000 or so clones, of which 85% to 95% are seen a single time; roughly 10% belongs to the top ten. The TCR sequence derives from an adult in good health. V usage is TRBV5-4 and J usage is TRBJ1-2, with 7 bases identical to TRBD1. Material: peripheral blood, obtained on day 0 of AZD1222 vaccination. As DNA, the CDR3 is TGTGCCAGCAGCCGCCAGGGGACAGACTATGGCTACACCTTC. Its translation is CASSRQGTDYGYTF.